The 2 T cell receptor beta chains below come from one sample, sequenced in a study of response to subunit inactivated influenza vaccine. TCRdb passed the RT-PCR reads through MiXCR, listing each CDR3 protein once. This sample has about 160,000 distinct CDR3 sequences, with 11% found just once. The starting material was non-naive T cells sorted from PBMCs, obtained 35 to 45 days after vaccination. All receptors derive from a man aged 45 to 65 who received an inactivated influenza vaccine.

The V gene is TRBV7-9, the J gene TRBJ1-1; possible D gene TRBD1, 6 bases. V was cut by 3 bases and J by 4 bases, with 9 bases left in between. Per the germline V gene, CDR1 is SEHNR and CDR2 is FQNEAQ (reference sequence). The CDR3 covers 13 residues. CDR3 nucleotide sequence: TGTGCCAGCAGCTTTGGACAGACCACTGAAGCTTTCTTT. It encodes CASSFGQTTEAFF.

This clonotype was counted ten times or more. The chain links TRBV6-1 to TRBJ2-7, with TRBD1 identical over 7 bases. Trimming took 4 bases from V and 3 from J; bases not matched to a gene: 3. CDR3 length: 13 residues. Germline CDR1 and CDR2: MNHNS and SASEGT. The CDR3 nucleotides read TGTGCCAGCAGTGGGGGACAGAACTACGAGCAGTACTTC. Translation gives CASSGGQNYEQYF.